These 22 T cell receptor beta chains share one sample of origin, sequenced in a study of T cell changes during pregnancy in multiple sclerosis (dated by TCRdb to the late 2010s). Library creation used the immunoSEQ multiplex PCR assay. TCRdb retrieved this table from immuneACCESS and kept in-frame rearrangements only. Not all clones are present; in checked studies, unresolved V genes account for under half, and no reason is known for the remainder. In all, the sample holds 65,000 to 80,000 clones, and about nine tenths of those were seen once. Together, the top ten hold around 1.4% of the sample. Material: peripheral blood, obtained in the third trimester of pregnancy. The source of these receptors is a female donor with multiple sclerosis, enrolled in a pregnancy study.

The chain combines TRBV14 with TRBJ1-2; 8 nucleotides match TRBD1. V shed 1 base, J shed 3 bases, and the junction held 1 base outside the gene matches. Germline V gene lookup returns CDR1 SGHDN and CDR2 FVKESK. The CDR3 extends over 14 amino acids. CDR3 amino acids: CASSQGTGYYGYTF. CDR3 DNA: TGTGCCAGCAGCCAAGGGACAGGGTACTATGGCTACACCTTC.

V is TRBV7-9 and J is TRBJ2-6; TRBD1 matches at 10 bases. Germline V gives CDR1 SEHNR, CDR2 FQNEAQ (reference sequence). CDR3 size: 19 residues. With 5 bases clipped from V and 0 bases from J, the junction kept 10 bases outside the gene matches. The CDR3 loop reads CASSDTTTGGNSGANVLTF. The CDR3 nucleotides are TGTGCCAGCAGCGACACTACGACAGGGGGCAACTCTGGGGCCAACGTCCTGACTTTC.

The V gene is TRBV29-1, the J gene TRBJ1-2; possibly TRBD1 for D (5 bases). Trimming removed 4 bases at V and 4 bases at J, with 16 bases between. Germline CDR1 SQVTM, CDR2 ANQGSEA. The CDR3 has 14 residues. CDR3 in amino acids: CSVVLVDSFYGYTF. The CDR3 region has the DNA TGCAGCGTTGTCCTCGTTGACAGTTTCTATGGCTACACCTTC.

The V gene is TRBV11-2, the J gene TRBJ1-1; the match to TRBD1 covers 11 bases. V shed 6 bases and J 1 base; nucleotides not matched to a gene: 10. This CDR3 has 17 amino acids. Germline V gene data show CDR1 as SGHAT and CDR2 as FQNNGV. The CDR3 reads CASSPQDRGRGNTEAFF. CDR3 in DNA: TGTGCCAGCAGTCCTCAGGACAGGGGGCGAGGGAACACTGAAGCTTTCTTT.

The chain couples TRBV10-3 to TRBJ2-1, with 7 bases aligning to TRBD2. Germline CDR1 and CDR2: ENHRY and SYGVKD. The CDR3 length is 12 residues. Written as DNA, the CDR3 is TGTGCATCCGGGCGGGAGTTCAATGAGCAGTTCTTC. It is translated as CASGREFNEQFF.

The rearrangement joins TRBV7-2 to TRBJ1-2; 7 bases fit TRBD1. The length of the CDR3 is 14 residues. Losses at the gene ends were 4 bases for V and 4 bases for J; bases not matched to a gene: 6. CDR1 is SGHTA and CDR2 is FQGNSA in the germline V gene. Written as DNA, the CDR3 is TGTGCCAGCAGCTCACAGACAGGGCCCTATGGCTACACCTTC. Translating it yields CASSSQTGPYGYTF.

The chain links TRBV19 to TRBJ2-7, with D maybe TRBD2 (5 bases). V was pared by 1 base and J by 7 bases, with 11 bases between. Germline assignment: CDR1 LNHDA and CDR2 SQIVND (reference sequence). The CDR3 runs to 13 residues. This chain's CDR3 is CASSIAPEAEQYF. In nucleotides, the CDR3 is TGTGCCAGTAGTATAGCCCCGGAGGCGGAGCAGTACTTC.

J is TRBJ2-3 and V is TRBV27; TRBD2 matches 7 bases. There are 16 residues in the CDR3. V shed 8 bases, J shed 4 bases, and the junction held 15 bases outside the gene matches. From germline, CDR1 is MNHEY and CDR2 SMNVEV (reference sequence). This chain's CDR3 is CASAGLAGAMADTQYF. CDR3 nucleotides: TGTGCCAGCGCCGGTCTGGCGGGAGCTATGGCAGATACGCAGTATTTT.

This chain links TRBV5-1 with TRBJ2-3, with TRBD2 identical over 14 bases. The germline V gene has CDR1 SGHRS and CDR2 YFSETQ. The CDR3 has 17 residues. The junction had 10 bases not matched to a gene; V was cut back by 5 bases and J by 5 bases. As DNA, the CDR3 is TGCGCCAGCAGACAGACTAGCGGGAGGGCCCGGGGAGATACGCAGTATTTT. Its translation is CASRQTSGRARGDTQYF.

This clone was seen a few times. The rearrangement joins TRBV6-5 to TRBJ1-2; no firm D call. Germline CDR1 reads MNHEY; CDR2 reads SVGAGI. There are 12 residues in the CDR3. The V gene lost 7 bases and the J gene lost 6 bases, with 12 bases spanning the gap. The CDR3 reads CASKRREDGYTF. The CDR3, as DNA: TGTGCCAGCAAAAGACGGGAGGATGGCTACACCTTC.

The J gene is TRBJ1-5, the V gene TRBV27, with D tentatively TRBD1 (5 bases). V was shortened by 3 bases and J by 4 bases, with 13 bases between the two germline ends. The CDR3 has 15 residues. Germline values: CDR1 MNHEY, CDR2 SMNVEV (reference sequence). This CDR3 is CASSFSMGGNQPQHF. In DNA form, the CDR3 reads TGTGCCAGCAGTTTTTCTATGGGGGGGAATCAGCCCCAGCATTTT.

The J gene is TRBJ2-6, the V gene TRBV13; weak D call: TRBD2 (6 bases). The CDR3 consists of 17 residues. CDR1 is PRHDT and CDR2 is FYEKMQ in the germline V gene (reference sequence). V lost 0 bases and J 0 bases, leaving 9 bases between the germline ends. The DNA for the CDR3 is TGTGCCAGCAGCTTAGGTGGAGGGAGCTCTGGGGCCAACGTCCTGACTTTC. Its protein product is CASSLGGGSSGANVLTF.

V is TRBV19 and J is TRBJ2-3; 10 bases agree with TRBD2. CDR3 length equals 15 residues. Germline-derived CDR1 and CDR2 are LNHDA and SQIVND (reference sequence). With 5 bases clipped from V and 9 bases from J, the junction kept 11 bases outside the gene matches. The CDR3, as DNA: TGTGCCAGTAGTTACAGAGCGGGGGGGCTGACGACGCAGTATTTT. This codes for CASSYRAGGLTTQYF.

This chain joins TRBV13 and TRBJ1-4; the match to TRBD1 covers 7 bases. The V and J ends lost 0 bases and 2 bases, in that order; junction bases with no gene match: 0. The CDR3 has 15 residues. Per the germline V gene, CDR1 is PRHDT and CDR2 is FYEKMQ (reference sequence). Written as DNA, the CDR3 is TGTGCCAGCAGCTTAGGGGACAGGACTAATGAAAAACTGTTTTTT. It is translated as CASSLGDRTNEKLFF.

The chain carries TRBV11-2 and TRBJ1-1; tentative D call: TRBD1 (6 bases). Trimming removed 0 bases at V and 12 bases at J, with 29 bases between. CDR3 length: 18 amino acids. Germline CDR1 is SGHAT and CDR2 is FQNNGV. The CDR3 nucleotides are TGTGCCAGCAGCTTAGAATTCATGGGCGTCGCGACAGGTCTAGGAACTTTCTTT. This codes for CASSLEFMGVATGLGTFF.

This sequence joins TRBV7-9 and TRBJ2-2, with 10 bases matching TRBD2. The CDR3 loop spans 15 amino acids. Germline V gene lookup returns CDR1 SEHNR and CDR2 FQNEAQ (reference sequence). J lost 7 bases, V lost 6 bases, and 8 bases had no gene match. CDR3 sequence reads: CASRRLAGRYGELFF. The CDR3 DNA sequence: TGTGCCAGCAGGAGACTAGCGGGCCGATACGGGGAGCTGTTTTTT.

This clone was seen just once. This chain uses TRBV9 with TRBJ2-3, with 11 bases lining up with TRBD2. The V gene's germline CDR1 is SGDLS and CDR2 YYNGEE. This CDR3 region has 18 residues. V lost 2 bases to trimming and J lost 2 bases; unmatched junction nucleotides: 10. Written as DNA, the CDR3 is TGTGCCAGCAGCGTCGGAACCTCTAGCGGGGGGTACACAGATACGCAGTATTTT. It yields the protein CASSVGTSSGGYTDTQYF.

The table lists this clone with a count of one. This sequence joins TRBV19 and TRBJ2-1; D may be TRBD2 (6 bases). Germline CDR1 is LNHDA and CDR2 is SQIVND (reference sequence). The V and J ends lost 3 bases and 0 bases respectively, with 18 bases between them. The CDR3 contains 18 residues. The CDR3 region has the DNA TGTGCCAGTAGTATGGGCCTGCTAGCGAGTAGCTCCTACAATGAGCAGTTCTTC. As protein: CASSMGLLASSSYNEQFF.

The chain links TRBV30 to TRBJ1-6; possible D gene TRBD1, 6 bases. The V end was cut by 5 bases, the J end by 7 bases, with 15 bases between. The CDR3 has 14 residues. Germline values: CDR1 GTSNPN, CDR2 SVGIG (reference sequence). CDR3 sequence (DNA): TGTGCCTGGGCCCAACAGGGAGGGAATTCACCCCTCCACTTT. Its protein product is CAWAQQGGNSPLHF.

The chain links TRBV20-1 to TRBJ2-1, with TRBD2 as a possible D gene (5 bases). Trimming shortened V by 3 bases and J by 12 bases, and 12 bases separated the two germline ends. Germline assignment: CDR1 DFQATT and CDR2 SNEGSKA (reference sequence). The CDR3 has 11 amino acids. The DNA for the CDR3 is TGCAGTGCTAGTCTCAGACTATTGCAGTTCTTC. It specifies CSASLRLLQFF.

The V gene is TRBV2, the J gene TRBJ1-1, with a weak D call TRBD1 (5 bases). V was shortened by 6 bases and J by 1 base, with 9 bases between the two germline ends. CDR1 is SNHLY and CDR2 is FYNNEI in the germline V gene. The CDR3 runs to 13 residues. The CDR3 protein is CASRNGQNTEAFF. Here the CDR3 DNA reads TGTGCCAGCAGAAACGGACAGAACACTGAAGCTTTCTTT.

V gene TRBV18 combines with J gene TRBJ2-1, with 10 bases that match TRBD2. Unmatched junction bases numbered 7, after V lost 0 bases and J lost 8 bases. CDR1 is KGHSH, CDR2 LQKENI, per germline. The CDR3 contains 16 residues. The CDR3 DNA is TGTGCCAGCTCACCACCGTTGGCTAGCGGGGGACATGAGCAGTTCTTC. Translated: CASSPPLASGGHEQFF.